This T cell receptor beta chain stems from a study of HIV-infected patients and healthy controls (dated by TCRdb to 2014 to 2015). With regard to the full study: The question the study tested was whether immune perturbation and reconstitution could be captured by deep TCR repertoire sequencing of small blood samples from HIV patients.

V is pruned by 5 bases and J by 13 bases, leaving 17 bases of the junction without a gene match. In the germline V gene, CDR1 corresponds to SGHVS and CDR2 to FQNEAQ. From the cysteine through the phenylalanine, the CDR3 covers 14 amino acids. Only the CDR3 portion is preserved as DNA: 42 bases, with reading frame beginning at the first base. Since whole blood was used without any cell fractionation, the repertoire reflected all peripheral T cells in unsorted form. As controls, some ten uninfected healthy donors were sampled, and four of those donors gave samples twice, approximately 12 weeks apart. For RNA extraction, approximately 2.6 ml of peripheral blood was drawn into Tempus tubes. Residual genomic DNA was removed with the TURBO-DNase kit and globin mRNA was depleted with GLOBINclear. Study-wide conclusions, independent of this receptor: Differing numbers of distinct sequences in patients and controls hindered comparison, and size-matching assigned excessive weight to rare events in the HIV-infected data. The dynamics of distinct T-cell subpopulations could not be separated, and sequencing depth was restricted, because whole blood was used. HIV-infected repertoires showed significantly elevated mean Gini indices relative to controls, which possibly reflects oligoclonality. In size-matched repertoire data, the apparent post-therapy recovery of the Gini index in HIV-infected patients was not replicated. Both the Jaccard index and the count of highly shared sequences showed that healthy controls shared more CDR3s between individuals than HIV+ patients did. In the samples, alpha-beta chain pairing was left undetermined. Eight alpha and eight beta V genes showed significantly different mean usage between HIV-infected patients and controls. Roughly threefold more distinct CDR3s and higher Shannon diversity were observed in healthy control repertoires than in untreated HIV+ repertoires. MAIT cell alpha-chain CDR3s were found at high frequency in healthy controls but were severely depleted in HIV+ repertoires. During therapy, a significant decrease in frequency was seen for HIV-associated CDR3s, whereas no significant change was found for CMV-associated CDR3s, although most of them became more frequent. The study did not determine donor HLA types. A major limit on how widely the findings apply, in the view of the authors, was that only sixteen HIV-infected individuals were processed. The study cohorts differed slightly in age and sex profile, but those differences did not account for the observed differences in diversity.

SuperScript III was used to reverse transcribe 500 ng RNA with primers targeting the alpha and beta constant regions. Alpha and beta chain libraries were generated separately via chain-specific third strand synthesis with multiplexing indices. To avoid primer bias, the protocol used one single primer pair to amplify every rearrangement within a chain, and the protocol also attached molecular barcodes to each cDNA molecule. The SP2 sequencing primer site and a random hexamer were carried on a 5' RACE adapter, to which purified cDNA was joined by T4 RNA Ligase 1. Second strand synthesis was primed from the SP2 site with Phusion polymerase, using slow temperature ramps to favor optimal annealing. Each molecule's 12-nucleotide barcode consisted of two random hexamer sequences, both added before amplification and joined together. P5 and P7 adapter elements plus a second index were added in a short first PCR, which was followed by a 23-cycle amplification PCR with P5s and P7 primers. A total of 25 to 30 PCR cycles were applied to the libraries, which were quantified on a Qubit, sized on a Bioanalyzer, and diluted to approximately 3.6 nM. Normalized libraries were sequenced on an Illumina MiSeq with 2 x 250 paired-end kits. Reverse transcription reactions were cleaned up on MinElute columns and eluted into around 10 ul Tris-Cl. The adapter ligations were run for roughly 21 hours at 16 degrees C, and AMPure XP beads at a 1:1 ratio were afterwards used to clean them. The authors' pipeline ran thus. A modified Decombinator that output V, J, insert and barcode information was used to process the demultiplexed FASTQ files. Sequences sharing a barcode but differing from the dominant sequence were discarded as errors, and barcodes clustered at Levenshtein distance 3 were counted to estimate original cDNA molecules. For downstream analyses, the R packages ineq, vegan, igraph and RCytoscape were used, along with IMGT nomenclature and CDR3 definitions. V gene usage was calculated across distinct sequences, with every TCR tallied a single time to avoid skew from clonal expansion. Within a donor, similarity networks joined unique CDR3 amino acid sequences in every case where two of them were separated by a single Levenshtein edit. Published HIV-specific CDR3s (around 100 alpha, 702 beta) and CMV-specific CDR3s (about 13 alpha, more than 250 beta) were assembled and queried against the repertoires. Random subsampling to size-matched repertoires demonstrated that the decreased diversity in patients did not result from their lower sequence numbers. TCRdb trimmed the raw reads at Q25, called clones with MiXCR and kept productive beta chains. Each record represents a unique CDR3 protein, reported with the most common genes and DNA among its rows. The V and J calls here are based on TCRdb, not the publication. A total of roughly 10,000 distinct CDR3 sequences appear in this sample, over 7.5% of them only once. Jointly, the top ten make up 5.8% of the sample.

This clonotype is characterized as medium-sized (0.01 to 0.1%). Its binding antigen is unknown. No base-level quality is on record; no much larger clone is a single base apart. The chain links TRBV7-8 with TRBJ2-7, with 7 central nucleotides matching TRBD1. Material for sequencing was blood. The sequence was obtained from an adult in good health. Here is the DNA: TGTGCCAGCAGCCCGCGCGATGGACAGGTCATGGGTTACTTC. It translates to CASSPRDGQVMGYF.